The 5 T cell receptor beta chains listed next were all sequenced from one sample in a study of response to subunit inactivated influenza vaccine. One entry per CDR3 protein results from TCRdb running MiXCR on the RT-PCR reads. The table records 530,000 or so distinct CDR3 sequences, 12% of them present only once. The starting material was PBMCs from blood, obtained on the day of vaccination. The source is a man aged 50 or older who received an inactivated influenza vaccine.

The chain links TRBV25-1 to TRBJ2-2; D is ambiguous. CDR1 is MGHDK, CDR2 SYGVNS, per germline. V was clipped by 0 bases and J by 2 bases, with 4 bases between them. The CDR3 contains 14 residues. In DNA form, the CDR3 reads TGTGCCAGCAGTGAATATTCAAACACCGGGGAGCTGTTTTTT. Translation: CASSEYSNTGELFF.

This clonotype was detected a few times. The J gene is TRBJ1-2, the V gene TRBV19; no firm D call. The CDR3 sequence is 11 residues long. Trimming stripped 7 bases from V and 2 bases from J, with 5 bases between. Germline CDR1 reads LNHDA; CDR2 reads SQIVND (reference sequence). This CDR3 reads CASTSNYGYTF. CDR3 sequence (DNA): TGTGCCAGTACCAGCAACTATGGCTACACCTTC. Combining the CDR3 with reference TRBV19 and TRBJ1-2 gives the whole variable domain DGGITQSPKYLFRKEGQNVTLSCEQNLNHDAMYWYRQDPGQGLRLIYYSQIVNDFQKGDIAEGYSVSREKKESFPLTVTSAQKNPTAFYLCASTSNYGYTFGSGTRLTVV.

V usage is TRBV20-1 and J usage is TRBJ2-3, with no clear D. The CDR3 covers 12 residues. From germline, CDR1 is DFQATT and CDR2 SNEGSKA (reference sequence). CDR3: CSVEQSTDTQYF. DNA for the CDR3: TGCAGCGTGGAGCAGAGCACAGATACGCAGTATTTT.

In its sample, this clonotype was seen many times. V and J are TRBV4-3 and TRBJ2-1, with D possibly being TRBD2 (5 bases). Germline CDR1 LGHNA, CDR2 YSLEER. V was pared by 0 bases and J by 0 bases, with 9 bases between. The CDR3 runs to 16 residues. The CDR3 loop reads CASSQEYSASYNEQFF. CDR3 nucleotides: TGCGCCAGCAGCCAAGAGTATAGCGCCTCCTACAATGAGCAGTTCTTC.

DNA of the CDR3: TGCAGTGCTAGAGATGTCGGCGGGAGCTCCTACGAGCAGTACTTC. Amino acids: CSARDVGGSSYEQYF. The rearrangement links TRBV20-1 to TRBJ2-7, with 7 bases that match TRBD2. Germline CDR1 and CDR2: DFQATT and SNEGSKA (reference sequence). This CDR3 is built from 15 residues. The trim removed 0 bases at V and 0 bases at J, leaving 5 bases unmatched.